Below, 30 T cell receptor beta chains from the same sample are listed, as sequenced in a study of blood T cell repertoires in COVID-19. Clones were read by immunoSEQ multiplex PCR, and TCRdb kept only the in-frame ones, dropping some. The data contain about 220,000 clones, roughly 84% of them seen just once; the ten biggest clones take up about 2.1%. Material: peripheral blood. The source is a woman aged 55-70 years with acute or convalescent COVID-19.

The rearrangement joins TRBV18 to TRBJ2-1, with a weak D call TRBD2 (5 bases). V lost 2 bases and J 5 bases, leaving 7 bases between the germline ends. The CDR3 has 13 residues. Germline V gives CDR1 KGHSH, CDR2 LQKENI. CDR3 in DNA: TGTGCCAGCTCACCATCGGGAAACAATGAGCAGTTCTTC. Protein product: CASSPSGNNEQFF.

V is TRBV5-5 and J is TRBJ2-5; TRBD2 is a possible D gene (6 bases). The CDR3 is 15 amino acids. Germline V CDR1 and CDR2: SGHKS, YYEKEE (reference sequence). Trimming pared 4 bases from V and 3 bases from J, leaving 16 bases between. The CDR3 DNA is TGTGCCAGCAGCAACCTCGGGACTGACAAAGAGACCCAGTACTTC. Protein product: CASSNLGTDKETQYF. The full variable domain, with the rest looked up from reference TRBV5-5 and TRBJ2-5, is DAGVTQSPTHLIKTRGQQVTLRCSPISGHKSVSWYQQVLGQGPQFIFQYYEKEERGRGNFPDRFSARQFPNYSSELNVNALLLGDSALYLCASSNLGTDKETQYFGPGTRLLVL.

The V and J genes are TRBV12-3 or TRBV12-4 and TRBJ2-2; D call uncertain. The CDR3 consists of 13 residues. V dropped 3 bases and J dropped 6 bases, with 8 bases sitting between them. CDR3 amino acids: CASSFGLAGELFF. CDR3 DNA sequence: TGTGCCAGCAGTTTTGGTTTAGCCGGGGAGCTGTTTTTT.

The chain employs TRBV11-2 and TRBJ2-2, with D possibly being TRBD1 (5 bases). CDR3 length: 13 amino acids. Germline V gene sequence: CDR1 SGHAT, CDR2 FQNNGV. V gave up 3 bases and J gave up 8 bases, with 10 bases separating them. The CDR3 region is CASSFRAIGELFF. CDR3 nucleotides: TGTGCCAGCAGCTTCAGGGCCATAGGGGAGCTGTTTTTT.

The chain uses TRBV19 and TRBJ1-5; D uncertain. This CDR3 has 13 amino acids. V lost 6 bases and J lost 4, with 10 bases in between. Germline CDR1 reads LNHDA; CDR2 reads SQIVND (reference sequence). The CDR3 DNA sequence: TGTGCCAGTAGCAGCGGAGGAAATCAGCCCCAGCATTTT. Amino acid sequence: CASSSGGNQPQHF.

The chain is built from TRBV5-1 and TRBJ2-7, with a weak D call TRBD2 (6 bases). CDR1 is SGHRS, CDR2 YFSETQ, per germline. V lost 4 bases to trimming and J lost 2 bases, with 16 bases between them. CDR3 length equals 15 residues. In DNA form, the CDR3 reads TGCGCCAGCAGCGTCTCGGGGGAGCTCACCTACGAGCAGTACTTC. Translating it yields CASSVSGELTYEQYF.

The rearrangement links TRBV6-5 to TRBJ1-5; 8 nucleotides agree with TRBD1. With 6 bases clipped from V and 7 bases from J, the junction kept 8 bases outside the gene matches. From germline, CDR1 is MNHEY and CDR2 SVGAGI. The CDR3 sequence is 14 residues long. This chain's CDR3 is CASSRGQISQPQHF. CDR3 DNA sequence: TGTGCCAGCAGCAGGGGGCAGATATCCCAGCCCCAGCATTTT.

The rearrangement links TRBV5-1 to TRBJ1-1; D is perhaps TRBD1 (5 bases). The ends were cut back, 4 bases at V and 5 bases at J, with 18 bases in the middle. This CDR3 has 15 amino acids. Germline V lookup: CDR1 SGHRS, CDR2 YFSETQ. The CDR3 nucleotides read TGCGCCAGCAGCGTAATCAGCAGGGTTGGGACTGAAGCTTTCTTT. This sequence encodes CASSVISRVGTEAFF. The complete variable domain, with remaining parts taken from reference TRBV5-1 and TRBJ1-1, reads KAGVTQTPRYLIKTRGQQVTLSCSPISGHRSVSWYQQTPGQGLQFLFEYFSETQRNKGNFPGRFSGRQFSNSRSEMNVSTLELGDSALYLCASSVISRVGTEAFFGQGTRLTVV.

The chain recombines TRBV19 with TRBJ1-5, with 9 nucleotides matching TRBD1. The germline CDR1 and CDR2 sequences are LNHDA and SQIVND (reference sequence). Trimming cost V 3 bases and J 4 bases; bases outside gene matches: 7. The CDR3 has 16 residues. The CDR3 sequence: CASSIRTGQGNQPQHF. In DNA, the CDR3 is TGTGCCAGTAGTATCCGAACCGGACAGGGGAATCAGCCCCAGCATTTT. Using reference TRBV19 and TRBJ1-5 for the parts outside the CDR3, the full variable domain is DGGITQSPKYLFRKEGQNVTLSCEQNLNHDAMYWYRQDPGQGLRLIYYSQIVNDFQKGDIAEGYSVSREKKESFPLTVTSAQKNPTAFYLCASSIRTGQGNQPQHFGDGTRLSIL.

This chain links TRBV5-6 with TRBJ2-1; 7 bases fit TRBD1. J was trimmed by 9 bases and V by 3 bases; bases with no gene match: 9. The CDR3 covers 14 residues. CDR1 is SGHDT, CDR2 YYEEEE, per germline. Here the CDR3 reads CASSSGGFTVEQFF. CDR3 DNA: TGTGCCAGCAGCTCAGGGGGTTTTACAGTTGAGCAGTTCTTC.

V is TRBV5-1 and J is TRBJ2-3; 12 bases match TRBD2. The CDR3 covers 16 residues. J lost 7 bases, V lost 0 bases, and 6 bases had no gene match. Germline CDR1 reads SGHRS; CDR2 reads YFSETQ. CDR3 loop: CASSLELAGGGNTQYF. The CDR3 region has the DNA TGCGCCAGCAGCTTGGAACTAGCGGGGGGAGGAAATACGCAGTATTTT.

V usage is TRBV11-2 and J usage is TRBJ1-3, with TRBD1 matching 11 bases. Germline CDR1 SGHAT, CDR2 FQNNGV. Trimming removed 11 bases from V and 0 bases from J; junction bases left unmatched: 3. This CDR3 has 14 amino acids. CDR3 bases: TGTGCCGGACAGGGGGCAGGCTCTGGAAACACCATATATTTT. It yields the protein CAGQGAGSGNTIYF.

The chain uses TRBV4-2 and TRBJ2-7; the match to TRBD2 covers 8 bases. Germline values: CDR1 LGHNA, CDR2 YNFKEQ. With 1 base clipped from V and 6 bases from J, the junction kept 14 bases outside the gene matches. There are 17 residues in the CDR3. Here the CDR3 DNA reads TGTGCCAGCAGCCAAGGGAGGCGGGGGGTCGATAGTGGCGAGCAGTACTTC. Amino acid sequence: CASSQGRRGVDSGEQYF.

This chain joins TRBV6-2 or TRBV6-3 and TRBJ1-5, with 7 positions matching TRBD1. Germline V gene sequence: CDR1 MNHEY, CDR2 SVGEGT. The CDR3 totals 16 residues. V was clipped by 3 bases and J by 4 bases; unmatched bases: 9. The CDR3 is CASSYTFGTVNQPQHF. The CDR3, as DNA: TGTGCCAGCAGTTATACTTTTGGGACAGTTAATCAGCCCCAGCATTTT.

This clone was picked up one time. This chain uses TRBV10-1 with TRBJ2-7; 8 bases fit TRBD1. This CDR3 is 12 amino acids long. CDR1 is WNHNN, CDR2 SYGVQD, per germline (reference sequence). Losses at the gene ends were 10 bases for V and 6 bases for J; bases not matched to a gene: 8. CDR3: CANRTGRGEQYF. DNA for the CDR3: TGCGCCAACCGGACAGGGCGGGGCGAGCAGTACTTC.

This clone has a handful of counts. The chain links TRBV19 to TRBJ2-1; maybe TRBD1 (6 bases). Germline V lookup: CDR1 LNHDA, CDR2 SQIVND (reference sequence). The CDR3 spans 15 residues. Trimming left V 4 bases short and J 6 bases short, with 16 bases between. The CDR3 loop is CASSTHEGGINEQFF. CDR3 DNA: TGTGCCAGTAGTACCCACGAAGGGGGTATCAATGAGCAGTTCTTC.

The V gene is TRBV19, the J gene TRBJ1-5, with TRBD1 matching 10 bases. The germline V gene has CDR1 LNHDA and CDR2 SQIVND (reference sequence). Trimming removed 3 bases from V and 3 bases from J; junction bases left unmatched: 5. This CDR3 is 16 amino acids long. The DNA of the CDR3 is TGTGCCAGTAGTATTGGACAGGGGGTGATCAATCAGCCCCAGCATTTT. It encodes CASSIGQGVINQPQHF. The entire variable domain, with the rest obtained from reference TRBV19 and TRBJ1-5, is as follows: DGGITQSPKYLFRKEGQNVTLSCEQNLNHDAMYWYRQDPGQGLRLIYYSQIVNDFQKGDIAEGYSVSREKKESFPLTVTSAQKNPTAFYLCASSIGQGVINQPQHFGDGTRLSIL.

This clone was seen only once. The rearrangement uses TRBV7-9 and TRBJ2-3, with 13 bases identical to TRBD2. J lost 12 bases, V lost 5 bases, and 8 bases had no gene match. The CDR3 contains 14 residues. The germline CDR1 and CDR2 sequences are SEHNR and FQNEAQ (reference sequence). This chain's CDR3 is CASSRTSGGASQYF. CDR3 coding DNA: TGTGCCAGCAGCCGCACTAGCGGGGGGGCCTCCCAGTATTTT.

The chain joins TRBV7-9 to TRBJ1-1, with D maybe TRBD1 (6 bases). CDR1 is SEHNR, CDR2 FQNEAQ, per germline (reference sequence). V was shortened by 4 bases and J by 1 base, with 10 bases between the two germline ends. This CDR3 spans 14 amino acids. CDR3 DNA sequence: TGTGCCAGCAGCTCACAGGGTACGAACACTGAAGCTTTCTTT. Translated, it gives CASSSQGTNTEAFF.

This rearrangement joins TRBV5-1 to TRBJ2-5, with 10 bases identical to TRBD2. Trimming at V came to 0 bases and at J to 2 bases, leaving 4 bases not matched to a gene. Germline-derived CDR1 and CDR2 are SGHRS and YFSETQ. The CDR3 totals 16 residues. CDR3 amino acids: CASSLGWTSGQETQYF. The CDR3 coding sequence is TGCGCCAGCAGCTTGGGGTGGACTAGCGGACAAGAGACCCAGTACTTC. The full variable domain, completed using reference TRBV5-1 and TRBJ2-5, is KAGVTQTPRYLIKTRGQQVTLSCSPISGHRSVSWYQQTPGQGLQFLFEYFSETQRNKGNFPGRFSGRQFSNSRSEMNVSTLELGDSALYLCASSLGWTSGQETQYFGPGTRLLVL.

There are a few counts of this clone. J is TRBJ1-2 and V is TRBV9; the D is unclear. Germline values: CDR1 SGDLS, CDR2 YYNGEE. This CDR3 has 13 residues. Trimming shortened V by 3 bases and J by 4 bases, and 10 bases separated the two germline ends. CDR3 nucleotide sequence: TGTGCCAGCAGCGCGGCGGCAAGCTATGGCTACACCTTC. Translating gives CASSAAASYGYTF.

This clone was seen at least ten times. This chain uses TRBV5-4 with TRBJ1-2; D uncertain. CDR3 length: 13 amino acids. Trimming shortened V by 0 bases and J by 5 bases, and 8 bases separated the two germline ends. In germline, CDR1 is SGHNT, CDR2 YYREEE (reference sequence). The CDR3 here is CASSLGAQYGYTF. The CDR3 bases are TGTGCCAGCAGCTTGGGAGCACAGTATGGCTACACCTTC.

The J gene is TRBJ1-3, the V gene TRBV3-1 (or the pseudogene TRBV3-2), with D possibly being TRBD1 (5 bases). The V gene lost 0 bases and the J gene lost 9 bases, with 12 bases spanning the gap. The length of the CDR3 is 14 residues. Looked up from germline, CDR1 is LGHDT and CDR2 is YNNKEL (reference sequence). CDR3 sequence (DNA): TGTGCCAGCAGCCAAGAGGGGCCCCGAGGCACCATATATTTT. This gives the protein CASSQEGPRGTIYF.

This chain uses TRBV6-6 with TRBJ1-1; D unresolved. In germline, CDR1 is MNHNY, CDR2 SVGAGI (reference sequence). V was trimmed by 2 bases and J by 0 bases, leaving 7 bases between them. This CDR3 spans 14 amino acids. In nucleotides, the CDR3 is TGTGCCAGCAGTTACATGGAGGTGAACACTGAAGCTTTCTTT. Residues: CASSYMEVNTEAFF.

This chain joins TRBV10-3 and TRBJ2-5, with 9 nucleotides matching TRBD2. The CDR3 has 18 amino acids. Germline CDR1 reads ENHRY; CDR2 reads SYGVKD. V trimming: 2 bases; J trimming: 7 bases; junction bases outside the gene matches: 17. This CDR3 reads CAISEKGGTSSNQGTQYF. The CDR3 nucleotides are TGTGCCATCAGTGAGAAGGGTGGGACTAGCTCGAATCAGGGGACCCAGTACTTC.

This clone was seen a few times. This chain uses TRBV19 with TRBJ1-1; tentatively, D is TRBD1 (5 bases). The CDR3 sequence is 14 residues long. The germline V and J ends were trimmed by 3 bases and 4 bases, with 12 bases remaining between them. Germline values: CDR1 LNHDA, CDR2 SQIVND (reference sequence). The CDR3 sequence is CASSIFGGGTEAFF. The CDR3 bases are TGTGCCAGTAGTATCTTCGGGGGAGGCACTGAAGCTTTCTTT. Full variable domain (rest looked up from reference TRBV19 and TRBJ1-1): DGGITQSPKYLFRKEGQNVTLSCEQNLNHDAMYWYRQDPGQGLRLIYYSQIVNDFQKGDIAEGYSVSREKKESFPLTVTSAQKNPTAFYLCASSIFGGGTEAFFGQGTRLTVV.

The chain couples TRBV3-1 (or the pseudogene TRBV3-2) to TRBJ1-4; 9 bases match TRBD1. The CDR3 runs 14 residues. The V gene's germline CDR1 is LGHDT and CDR2 YNNKEL (reference sequence). Trimming at V came to 4 bases and at J to 7 bases, leaving 4 bases not matched to a gene. CDR3 nucleotide sequence: TGTGCCAGCAGCCGGACAGGGGCGGGTGAAAAACTGTTTTTT. It translates to CASSRTGAGEKLFF.

Only a few counts were recorded for this clone. V usage is TRBV18 and J usage is TRBJ2-7; 7 bases agree with TRBD1. This CDR3 comprises 11 residues. From germline, CDR1 is KGHSH and CDR2 LQKENI. With V trimmed by 9 bases and J by 5 bases, 4 bases remained unmatched. The CDR3 DNA is TGTGCCAGTACCGACAGGGACGAGCAGTACTTC. Translated: CASTDRDEQYF.

V and J are TRBV7-7 and TRBJ2-5; a possible D gene is TRBD1 (6 bases). The CDR3 runs to 15 residues. The V end lost 1 base, the J end lost 7 bases, and 16 bases lay between the germline ends. Germline V gene lookup returns CDR1 SSHAT and CDR2 FNYEAQ (reference sequence). The DNA for the CDR3 is TGTGCCAGCAGCTTAGAAGGGGGTTTGAGTGCGACCCAGTACTTC. Translation: CASSLEGGLSATQYF.

The J gene is TRBJ2-3, the V gene TRBV5-1; 7 bases fit TRBD2. CDR3 length equals 16 residues. Looked up from germline, CDR1 is SGHRS and CDR2 is YFSETQ. V was pared by 2 bases and J by 5 bases, with 11 bases of the junction left unmatched. CDR3 nucleotides: TGCGCCAGCAGCTTTCTTCCAGCGGGGTCGGGAGATACGCAGTATTTT. Protein product: CASSFLPAGSGDTQYF.